The rows below give T cell receptor beta chains drawn from one sample of a study of T cells in localized non-small cell lung cancer. Assay used: immunoSEQ multiplex PCR; TCRdb lists only in-frame clones, some missing. The sample records some 27,000 clones, 70% to 90% being singletons. The material was peripheral blood, obtained before any cancer treatment. The origin of the receptors is a female donor of 60 years or more with stage III squamous cell lung carcinoma. Each CDR3 is given with its conserved first and last residue. The D gene is left open where the match is weak. Rows give clone size only sometimes, using once, few, many, or a class for an expanded clone.

size	D	V	J	CDR3	DNA
NA	NA	TRBV28	TRBJ1-4	CASGRTTTNEKLFF	TGTGCCAGCGGGAGGACGACAACTAATGAAAAACTGTTTTTT
NA	TRBD2	TRBV25-1	TRBJ2-3	CASAETFGGGGTDTQYF	TGTGCCAGCGCGGAGACCTTTGGCGGGGGGGGCACAGATACGCAGTATTTT
NA	NA	TRBV7-2	TRBJ2-7	CASSFLPGRSSYEQYF	TGTGCCAGCAGCTTCCTTCCGGGACGAAGCTCCTACGAGCAGTACTTC
once	TRBD1	TRBV30	TRBJ1-5	CAWEGTGRGQPQHF	TGTGCCTGGGAGGGGACAGGGCGAGGTCAGCCCCAGCATTTT
NA	NA	TRBV28	TRBJ1-4	CASSLDRDPEKLFF	TGTGCCAGCAGCCTAGACCGGGACCCTGAAAAACTGTTTTTT
NA	TRBD1	TRBV7-9	TRBJ1-2	CASSDPKETGTNYGYTF	TGTGCCAGCAGCGACCCGAAGGAGACAGGGACTAACTATGGCTACACCTTC
NA	TRBD2	TRBV14	TRBJ2-7	CASQKGSGSSYEQYF	TGTGCCAGCCAGAAGGGTAGCGGGAGTTCCTACGAGCAGTACTTC
NA	NA	TRBV7-8	TRBJ2-5	CASSPGWRETQYF	TGTGCCAGCAGCCCCGGGTGGAGGGAGACCCAGTACTTC
NA	NA	TRBV4-3	TRBJ1-2	CASSQEKAAGIYGYTF	TGCGCCAGCAGCCAAGAAAAGGCAGCAGGAATCTATGGCTACACCTTC
NA	NA	TRBV28	TRBJ1-1	CASSLGSQQAFF	TGTGCCAGCAGTTTAGGCAGCCAACAAGCTTTCTTT
NA	NA	TRBV5-1	TRBJ1-1	CASSLGWTSRDTEAFF	TGCGCCAGCAGCTTGGGGTGGACATCCAGGGACACTGAAGCTTTCTTT
NA	TRBD1	TRBV10-3	TRBJ1-5	CAIRTDRDRGNQPQHF	TGTGCCATCAGGACCGACAGGGATCGCGGCAATCAGCCCCAGCATTTT
once	TRBD1	TRBV7-6	TRBJ2-2	CASSIGQGINTGELFF	TGTGCCAGCAGCATCGGACAGGGCATTAACACCGGGGAGCTGTTTTTT
NA	NA	TRBV6-1	TRBJ1-4	CASRVGQSNEKLFF	TGTGCCAGCAGAGTAGGACAGTCTAATGAAAAACTGTTTTTT
NA	NA	TRBV18	TRBJ1-6	CASSPPGTRRDSPLHF	TGTGCCAGCTCACCACCCGGGACGAGAAGGGATTCACCCCTCCACTTT
NA	NA	TRBV10-1	TRBJ1-1	CASSEGFRNTEAFF	TGCGCCAGCAGTGAAGGTTTTCGAAACACTGAAGCTTTCTTT
once	NA	TRBV30	TRBJ1-2	CAWSVLGPYGYTF	TGTGCCTGGAGTGTACTGGGACCCTATGGCTACACCTTC
NA	TRBD1	TRBV28	TRBJ1-2	CASRIGDRGPYGYTF	TGTGCCAGCAGGATTGGGGACAGGGGGCCCTATGGCTACACCTTC
NA	NA	TRBV28	TRBJ2-2	CASSLRIDYLIRNTGELFF	TGTGCCAGCAGTTTGAGGATAGACTACTTGATCCGAAACACCGGGGAGCTGTTTTTT
NA	NA	TRBV18	TRBJ2-1	CASSPRRDSYNEQFF	TGTGCCAGCTCACCACGGCGGGACTCCTACAATGAGCAGTTCTTC
NA	NA	TRBV28	TRBJ1-3	CAVAWGSGNTIYF	TGTGCTGTGGCATGGGGCTCTGGAAACACCATATATTTT
NA	NA	TRBV25-1	TRBJ1-6	CASSELGGAGYNSPLHF	TGTGCCAGCAGTGAACTGGGGGGCGCGGGGTATAATTCACCCCTCCACTTT
NA	TRBD1	TRBV5-4	TRBJ2-4	CASSFGQGPRSSKNIQYF	TGTGCCAGCAGCTTCGGACAGGGGCCCCGGTCCTCCAAAAACATTCAGTACTTC
once	TRBD2	TRBV7-8	TRBJ2-5	CASSLRTRSQETQYF	TGTGCCAGCAGCTTAAGGACTAGATCCCAAGAGACCCAGTACTTC
NA	TRBD1	TRBV19	TRBJ2-1	CASTPGQGYYNEQFF	TGTGCCAGTACTCCAGGACAGGGATACTACAATGAGCAGTTCTTC
NA	TRBD2	TRBV9	TRBJ2-2	CASSVASGLTGELFF	TGTGCCAGCAGCGTGGCTAGCGGACTGACCGGGGAGCTGTTTTTT
NA	NA	TRBV10-2	TRBJ2-5	CASRGDQETQYF	TGCGCCAGCAGGGGGGACCAAGAGACCCAGTACTTC